This TCR beta chain emerged from a study of OX40 agonist ivuxolimab in advanced cancers. The protocol was immunoSEQ multiplex PCR, while the TCRdb copy is restricted to in-frame clones and leaves out a portion. The sample shows 60,000 to 70,000 clones, around 87% of them seen only once. Trimming pared 5 bases from V and 0 bases from J, leaving 11 bases between. Germline CDR1 and CDR2: SNHLY and FYNNEI. The CDR3 covers 14 residues. This clone occurred once. The sample was CD4+ or CD8+ T cells sorted from blood, taken in a trial of the OX40 agonist ivuxolimab. The chain joins TRBV2 to TRBJ2-7; D uncertain. This TCR was sampled from an adult with an advanced solid tumor such as melanoma, head and neck, liver or kidney cancer. The CDR3 coding sequence is TGTGCCAGCAGTAGGACCGCGAGCTCCTACGAGCAGTACTTC. It encodes CASSRTASSYEQYF.